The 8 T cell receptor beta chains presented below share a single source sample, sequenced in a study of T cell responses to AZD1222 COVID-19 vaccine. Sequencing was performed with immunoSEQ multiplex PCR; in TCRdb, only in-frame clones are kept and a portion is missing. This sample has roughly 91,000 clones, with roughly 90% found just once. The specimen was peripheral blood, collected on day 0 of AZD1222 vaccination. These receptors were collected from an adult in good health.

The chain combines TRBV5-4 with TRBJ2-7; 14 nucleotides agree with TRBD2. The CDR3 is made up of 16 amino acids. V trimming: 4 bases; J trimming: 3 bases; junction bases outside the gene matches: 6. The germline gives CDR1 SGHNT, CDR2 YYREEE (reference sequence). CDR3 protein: CASSPGLAGVLYEQYF. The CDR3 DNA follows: TGTGCCAGCAGCCCGGGACTAGCGGGAGTCCTCTACGAGCAGTACTTC. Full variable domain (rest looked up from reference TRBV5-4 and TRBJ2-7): ETGVTQSPTHLIKTRGQQVTLRCSSQSGHNTVSWYQQALGQGPQFIFQYYREEENGRGNFPPRFSGLQFPNYSSELNVNALELDDSALYLCASSPGLAGVLYEQYFGPGTRLTVT.

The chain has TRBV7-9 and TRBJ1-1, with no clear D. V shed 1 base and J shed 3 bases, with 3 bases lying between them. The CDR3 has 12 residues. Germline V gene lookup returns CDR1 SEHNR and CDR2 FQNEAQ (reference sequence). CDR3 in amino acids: CASSLGYTEAFF. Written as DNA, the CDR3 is TGTGCCAGCAGCTTAGGGTACACTGAAGCTTTCTTT.

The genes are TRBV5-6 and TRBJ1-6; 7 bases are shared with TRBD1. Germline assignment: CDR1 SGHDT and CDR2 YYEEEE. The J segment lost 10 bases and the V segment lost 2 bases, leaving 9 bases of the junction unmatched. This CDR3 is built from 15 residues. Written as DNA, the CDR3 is TGTGCCAGCAGCTTTAGGGGGCGCTTGGGATCACCCCTCCACTTT. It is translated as CASSFRGRLGSPLHF.

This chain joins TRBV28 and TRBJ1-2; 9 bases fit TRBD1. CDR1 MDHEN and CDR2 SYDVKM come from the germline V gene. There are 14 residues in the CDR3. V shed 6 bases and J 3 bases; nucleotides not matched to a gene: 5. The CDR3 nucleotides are TGTGCCAGCAGCTTCACAGGGGGCGACTATGGCTACACCTTC. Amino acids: CASSFTGGDYGYTF.

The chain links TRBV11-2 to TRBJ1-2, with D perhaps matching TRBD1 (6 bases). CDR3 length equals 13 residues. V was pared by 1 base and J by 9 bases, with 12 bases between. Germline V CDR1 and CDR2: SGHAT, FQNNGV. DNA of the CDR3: TGTGCCAGCAGCTTAGGCGCAGGGGAGCGCTACACCTTC. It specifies CASSLGAGERYTF.

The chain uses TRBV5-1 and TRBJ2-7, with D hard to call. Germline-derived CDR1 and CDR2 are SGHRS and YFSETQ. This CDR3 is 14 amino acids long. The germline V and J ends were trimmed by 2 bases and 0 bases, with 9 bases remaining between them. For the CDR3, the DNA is TGCGCCAGCAGCTTTCAGGCAAGCTCCTACGAGCAGTACTTC. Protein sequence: CASSFQASSYEQYF.

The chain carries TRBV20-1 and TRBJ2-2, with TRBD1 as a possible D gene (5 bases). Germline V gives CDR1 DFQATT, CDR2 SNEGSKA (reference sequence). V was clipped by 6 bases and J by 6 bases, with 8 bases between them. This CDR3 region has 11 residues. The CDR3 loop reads CSAPRAGELFF. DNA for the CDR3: TGCAGTGCCCCCAGGGCCGGGGAGCTGTTTTTT.

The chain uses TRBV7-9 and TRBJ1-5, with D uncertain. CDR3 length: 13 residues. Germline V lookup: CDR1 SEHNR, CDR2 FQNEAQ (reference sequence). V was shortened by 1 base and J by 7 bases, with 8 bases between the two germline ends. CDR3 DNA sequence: TGTGCCAGCAGCTTAGATGTTGGGCAGCCCCAGCATTTT. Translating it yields CASSLDVGQPQHF. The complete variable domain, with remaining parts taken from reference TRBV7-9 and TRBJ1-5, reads DTGVSQNPRHKITKRGQNVTFRCDPISEHNRLYWYRQTLGQGPEFLTYFQNEAQLEKSRLLSDRFSAERPKGSFSTLEIQRTEQGDSAMYLCASSLDVGQPQHFGDGTRLSIL.